This TCR beta chain stems from a study of cytomegalovirus exposure and HLA in healthy donors. Study conclusions and caveats: Roughly uniform depth of sequencing across donors was assumed in presence/absence analyses. It was reported that the classifier diagnosed cytomegalovirus status with high specificity and sensitivity in both the original and validation cohorts.

The CDR3 extends over 14 amino acids. Germline CDR1 and CDR2: SGHDT and YYEEEE. V lost 4 bases to trimming and J lost 5 bases, with 12 bases between them. About this clone: Its antigen remains unknown.

The PCR was carried out with 60 Vbeta primers and 13 Jbeta primers. Profiled with immunoSEQ multiplex PCR; TCRdb holds only in-frame clones, not every one. The data show roughly 250,000 clones, almost 85% seen once. The sample was PBMCs. The sequence was obtained from a woman in her thirties or forties in good health and CMV-seropositive. This chain connects TRBV5-6 to TRBJ1-4; D may be TRBD1 (5 bases). The CDR3 DNA reads TGTGCCAGCAGCCTCGCGGGGGGGAATGAAAAACTGTTTTTT. Translated, it gives CASSLAGGNEKLFF.